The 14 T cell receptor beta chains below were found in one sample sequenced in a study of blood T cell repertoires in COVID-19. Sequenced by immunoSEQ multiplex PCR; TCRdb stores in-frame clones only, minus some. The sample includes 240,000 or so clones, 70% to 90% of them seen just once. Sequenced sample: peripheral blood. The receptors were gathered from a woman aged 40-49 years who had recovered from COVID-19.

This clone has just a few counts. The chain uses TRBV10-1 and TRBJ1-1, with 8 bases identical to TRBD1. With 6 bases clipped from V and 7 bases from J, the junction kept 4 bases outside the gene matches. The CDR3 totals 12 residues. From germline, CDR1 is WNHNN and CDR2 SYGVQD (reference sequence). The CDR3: CASSDRGGEAFF. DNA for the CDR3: TGCGCCAGCAGCGACAGGGGAGGTGAAGCTTTCTTT.

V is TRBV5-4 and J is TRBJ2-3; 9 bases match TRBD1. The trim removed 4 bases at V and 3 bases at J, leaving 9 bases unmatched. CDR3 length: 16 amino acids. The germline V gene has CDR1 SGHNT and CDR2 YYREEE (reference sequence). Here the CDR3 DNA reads TGTGCCAGCAGCGCCCGCGGACAGGGGAGGACAGATACGCAGTATTTT. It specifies CASSARGQGRTDTQYF.

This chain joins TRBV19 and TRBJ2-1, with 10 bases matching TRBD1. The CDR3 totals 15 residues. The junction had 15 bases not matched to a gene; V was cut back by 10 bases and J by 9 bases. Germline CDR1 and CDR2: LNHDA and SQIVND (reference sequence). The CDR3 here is CATPRPGQGFGEQFF. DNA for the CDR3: TGTGCCACCCCCCGCCCGGGACAGGGGTTCGGTGAGCAGTTCTTC.

The CDR3 spells CASTTGQGVWGYSNQPQHF. The CDR3 region has the DNA TGTGCCAGTACCACCGGACAGGGCGTTTGGGGGTATAGCAATCAGCCCCAGCATTTT. V is TRBV19 and J is TRBJ1-5, with 8 bases matching TRBD1. Germline V CDR1 and CDR2: LNHDA, SQIVND (reference sequence). The CDR3 length is 19 residues. V trimming: 7 bases; J trimming: 0 bases; junction bases outside the gene matches: 17.

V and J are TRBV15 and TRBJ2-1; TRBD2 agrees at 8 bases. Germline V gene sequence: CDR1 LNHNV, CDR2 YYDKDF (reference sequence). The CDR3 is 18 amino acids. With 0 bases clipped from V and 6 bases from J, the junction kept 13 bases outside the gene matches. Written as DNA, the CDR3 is TGTGCCACCAGCAGAGACCCTACTAGCGCCGCGGGAGGCAATGAGCAGTTCTTC. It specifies CATSRDPTSAAGGNEQFF. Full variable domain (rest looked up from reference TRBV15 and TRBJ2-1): DAMVIQNPRYQVTQFGKPVTLSCSQTLNHNVMYWYQQKSSQAPKLLFHYYDKDFNNEADTPDNFQSRRPNTSFCFLDIRSPGLGDTAMYLCATSRDPTSAAGGNEQFFGPGTRLTVL.

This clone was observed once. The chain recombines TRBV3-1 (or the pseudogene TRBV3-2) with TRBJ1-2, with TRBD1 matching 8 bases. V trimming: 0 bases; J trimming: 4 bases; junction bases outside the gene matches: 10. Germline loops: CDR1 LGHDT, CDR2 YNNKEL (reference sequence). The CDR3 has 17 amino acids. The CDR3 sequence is CASSQDGAGGTSYGYTF. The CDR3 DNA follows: TGTGCCAGCAGCCAAGATGGGGCAGGGGGCACTAGCTATGGCTACACCTTC.

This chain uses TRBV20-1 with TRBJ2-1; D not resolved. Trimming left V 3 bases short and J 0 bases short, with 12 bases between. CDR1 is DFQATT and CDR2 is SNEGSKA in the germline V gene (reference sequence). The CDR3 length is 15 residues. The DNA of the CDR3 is TGCAGTGCTAGTTGGCGGCGCAGCTCCTACAATGAGCAGTTCTTC. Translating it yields CSASWRRSSYNEQFF.

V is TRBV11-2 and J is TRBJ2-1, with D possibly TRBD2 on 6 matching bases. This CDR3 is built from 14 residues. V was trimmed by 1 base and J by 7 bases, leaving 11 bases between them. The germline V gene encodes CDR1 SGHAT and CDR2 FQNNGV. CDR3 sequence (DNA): TGTGCCAGCAGCTTAGGCGGGACTCCAAATGAGCAGTTCTTC. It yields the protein CASSLGGTPNEQFF.

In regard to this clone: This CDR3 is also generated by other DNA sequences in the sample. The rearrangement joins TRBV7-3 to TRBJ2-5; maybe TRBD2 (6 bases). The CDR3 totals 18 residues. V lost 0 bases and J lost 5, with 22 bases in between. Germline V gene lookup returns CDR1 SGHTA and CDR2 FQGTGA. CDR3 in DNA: TGTGCCAGCAGCTTAACGGTTGGAGCGGGTTGGGGTGGGGAGACCCAGTACTTC. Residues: CASSLTVGAGWGGETQYF.

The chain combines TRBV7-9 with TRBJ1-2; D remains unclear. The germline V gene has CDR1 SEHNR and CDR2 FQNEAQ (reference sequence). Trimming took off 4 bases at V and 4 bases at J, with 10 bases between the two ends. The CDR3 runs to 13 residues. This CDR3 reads CASSSERGYGYTF. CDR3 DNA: TGTGCCAGCAGCTCCGAACGGGGCTATGGCTACACCTTC.

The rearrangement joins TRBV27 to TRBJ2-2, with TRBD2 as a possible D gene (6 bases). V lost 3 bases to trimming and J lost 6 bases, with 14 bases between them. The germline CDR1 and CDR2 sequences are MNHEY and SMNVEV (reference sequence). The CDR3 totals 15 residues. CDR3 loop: CASSFRGSIAGELFF. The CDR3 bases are TGTGCCAGCAGTTTCCGGGGGAGTATCGCCGGGGAGCTGTTTTTT.

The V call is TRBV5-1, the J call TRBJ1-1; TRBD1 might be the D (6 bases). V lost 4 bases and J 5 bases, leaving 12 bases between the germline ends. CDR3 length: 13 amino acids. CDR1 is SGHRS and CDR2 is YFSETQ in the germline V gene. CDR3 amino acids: CASSPEGGTEAFF. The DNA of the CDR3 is TGCGCCAGCAGCCCTGAGGGGGGGACTGAAGCTTTCTTT.

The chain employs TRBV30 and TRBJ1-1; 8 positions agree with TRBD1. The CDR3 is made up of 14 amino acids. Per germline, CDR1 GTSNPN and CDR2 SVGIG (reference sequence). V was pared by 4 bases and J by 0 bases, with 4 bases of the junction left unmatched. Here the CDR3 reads CAWTWTGMNTEAFF. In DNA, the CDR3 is TGTGCCTGGACCTGGACAGGGATGAACACTGAAGCTTTCTTT.

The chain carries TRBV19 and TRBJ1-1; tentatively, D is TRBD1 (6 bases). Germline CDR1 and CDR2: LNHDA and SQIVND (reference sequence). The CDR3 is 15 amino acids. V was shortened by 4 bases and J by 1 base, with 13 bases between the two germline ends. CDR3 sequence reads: CASSSPGGPNTEAFF. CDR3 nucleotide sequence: TGTGCCAGTAGTAGCCCCGGGGGGCCGAACACTGAAGCTTTCTTT.